Below, 30 T cell receptor beta chains from the same sample are listed, as sequenced in a study of blood T cell repertoires in COVID-19 (dated by TCRdb to about 2020). Libraries were made using the immunoSEQ multiplex PCR assay. Sourced from immuneACCESS, this table was stored by TCRdb with only in-frame sequences that have V and J called. A share of the clones is absent; for the studies checked, an unresolved V gene accounts for under half, and the remainder has no known explanation. In this sample the table shows approximately 250,000 clones, 86% of which occur a single time. Clones ranked in the top ten supply just under 9% of the sample. Sequencing was done on a sample of peripheral blood. Receptor source: a man between 35 and 55 years old with active or convalescent COVID-19.

This clone was detected only once. V usage is TRBV7-3 and J usage is TRBJ1-1; possibly TRBD1 for D (5 bases). Trimming left V 4 bases short and J 0 bases short, with 6 bases between. Per germline, CDR1 SGHTA and CDR2 FQGTGA. There are 13 residues in the CDR3. The CDR3: CASSSDMNTEAFF. CDR3 DNA: TGTGCCAGCAGCTCGGACATGAACACTGAAGCTTTCTTT.

J is TRBJ2-7 and V is TRBV7-9; 12 positions agree with TRBD1. CDR1 is SEHNR and CDR2 is FQNEAQ in the germline V gene (reference sequence). After removal of 1 base from V and 5 bases from J, the junction contained 6 bases not matched to a gene. The CDR3 sequence is 16 residues long. The CDR3 DNA reads TGTGCCAGCAGCTTAGTTTTTGGGACAGGGGGCCACGAGCAGTACTTC. Amino acids: CASSLVFGTGGHEQYF. Looking up the rest from reference TRBV7-9 and TRBJ2-7 gives the full variable domain: DTGVSQNPRHKITKRGQNVTFRCDPISEHNRLYWYRQTLGQGPEFLTYFQNEAQLEKSRLLSDRFSAERPKGSFSTLEIQRTEQGDSAMYLCASSLVFGTGGHEQYFGPGTRLTVT.

This clone appeared a single time. This chain joins TRBV28 and TRBJ1-4, with D perhaps matching TRBD1 (5 bases). The length of the CDR3 is 14 residues. Trimming cost V 5 bases and J 4 bases, with 11 bases left between them. CDR1 and CDR2 from the germline V gene are MDHEN and SYDVKM. The CDR3 DNA reads TGTGCCAGCAGTCCATGGGGCGTTAATGAAAAACTGTTTTTT. The encoded protein is CASSPWGVNEKLFF.

V usage is TRBV2 and J usage is TRBJ2-1; 8 bases agree with TRBD1. Trimming took 1 base from V and 12 from J; bases not matched to a gene: 11. This CDR3 region has 15 residues. Per germline, CDR1 SNHLY and CDR2 FYNNEI. Here the CDR3 reads CASSEGRTGLGGQFF. The CDR3 DNA reads TGTGCCAGCAGTGAAGGCCGGACAGGGCTAGGGGGGCAGTTCTTC.

This clone was found once. The rearrangement uses TRBV14 and TRBJ1-4; possibly TRBD1 for D (6 bases). The CDR3 has 15 residues. V was pared by 0 bases and J by 11 bases, with 16 bases between. CDR1 SGHDN and CDR2 FVKESK come from the germline V gene. The CDR3 bases are TGTGCCAGCAGCCAAGATCAGGCAGGGGCTGAGAAACTGTTTTTT. Its protein is CASSQDQAGAEKLFF.

This sequence joins TRBV29-1 and TRBJ2-5, with a possible D match to TRBD2 (7 bases). This CDR3 is built from 13 residues. CDR1 and CDR2 from the germline V gene are SQVTM and ANQGSEA. Trimming stripped 8 bases from V and 5 bases from J, with 18 bases between. The CDR3 sequence is CSLEGGERETQYF. The CDR3 region has the DNA TGCAGCCTCGAGGGGGGGGAGAGGGAGACCCAGTACTTC.

This clone has just one count. The chain has TRBV18 and TRBJ2-7; possible D gene TRBD2, 6 bases. The V end lost 3 bases, the J end lost 5 bases, and 20 bases lay between the germline ends. This CDR3 contains 16 residues. Germline V gene data show CDR1 as KGHSH and CDR2 as LQKENI. The CDR3 sequence is CASSPQGVPGDNEQYF. CDR3 DNA sequence: TGTGCCAGCTCACCCCAGGGCGTTCCGGGAGACAACGAGCAGTACTTC.

This clone was detected once. The chain carries TRBV9 and TRBJ1-2, with D perhaps TRBD1 (6 bases). The CDR3 is 13 residues long. The germline V gene has CDR1 SGDLS and CDR2 YYNGEE. V was pared by 3 bases and J by 2 bases, with 8 bases between. CDR3 region: CASSDTGNYGYTF. CDR3 in DNA: TGTGCCAGCAGCGATACAGGGAACTATGGCTACACCTTC.

About this clone: This clone may be a read error of a much larger clone one base away. The chain couples TRBV7-9 to TRBJ1-1; D is possibly TRBD1 (5 bases). Germline CDR1 and CDR2: SEHNR and FQNEAQ (reference sequence). The CDR3 is 13 amino acids. V lost 3 bases and J 2 bases, leaving 7 bases between the germline ends. CDR3 amino acids: CASSFGHNTEAFF. In DNA form, the CDR3 reads TGTGCCAGCAGCTTTGGACACAACACTGAAGCTTTCTTT.

This clone occurred a few times. This sequence joins TRBV5-1 and TRBJ2-7; 7 nucleotides agree with TRBD1. The junction had 10 bases not matched to a gene; V was cut back by 4 bases and J by 0 bases. This CDR3 region has 16 residues. The V gene's germline CDR1 is SGHRS and CDR2 YFSETQ. CDR3 protein: CASSPHDRVSSYEQYF. The CDR3 nucleotides read TGCGCCAGCAGCCCACATGACAGGGTAAGCTCCTACGAGCAGTACTTC.

V is TRBV9 and J is TRBJ2-3, with a possible D match to TRBD2 (6 bases). V shed 5 bases and J shed 2 bases, with 24 bases lying between them. This CDR3 contains 18 residues. Germline V gene data show CDR1 as SGDLS and CDR2 as YYNGEE. The CDR3 is CASRLVGIAERVTDTQYF. CDR3 DNA: TGTGCCAGCAGGTTAGTAGGAATAGCGGAGCGCGTCACAGATACGCAGTATTTT.

This chain joins TRBV2 and TRBJ2-1; TRBD2 agrees at 9 bases. The CDR3 runs 15 residues. V dropped 8 bases and J dropped 10; count of bases not matched to a gene: 15. Germline CDR1 and CDR2: SNHLY and FYNNEI. CDR3 DNA: TGTGCCAGCGGGGGGACGGGACTAGCCAGTACAGAGCAGTTCTTC. Protein: CASGGTGLASTEQFF. The variable domain in full, with the rest retrieved from reference TRBV2 and TRBJ2-1, is EPEVTQTPSHQVTQMGQEVILRCVPISNHLYFYWYRQILGQKVEFLVSFYNNEISEKSEIFDDQFSVERPDGSNFTLKIRSTKLEDSAMYFCASGGTGLASTEQFFGPGTRLTVL.

This clone was picked up one time. V usage is TRBV4-1 and J usage is TRBJ2-1, with 9 bases identical to TRBD1. CDR3 length: 19 residues. V was pared by 4 bases and J by 4 bases, with 17 bases of the junction left unmatched. Germline assignment: CDR1 MGHRA and CDR2 YSYEKL. DNA for the CDR3: TGCGCCAGCAGCCCTGGGGACGGGACAGGGTCCTCCCTTTACAATGAGCAGTTCTTC. Translation gives CASSPGDGTGSSLYNEQFF.

The V gene is TRBV7-3, the J gene TRBJ2-5, with unresolved D. CDR3 length: 13 amino acids. With 5 bases removed from V and 4 bases from J, the gap between germline ends came to 11 bases. Germline V gene data show CDR1 as SGHTA and CDR2 as FQGTGA. In DNA, the CDR3 is TGTGCCAGCAGCCCGGTCGGTGGAGAGACCCAGTACTTC. It translates to CASSPVGGETQYF. Full variable domain (rest looked up from reference TRBV7-3 and TRBJ2-5): GAGVSQTPSNKVTEKGKYVELRCDPISGHTALYWYRQSLGQGPEFLIYFQGTGAADDSGLPNDRFFAVRPEGSVSTLKIQRTERGDSAVYLCASSPVGGETQYFGPGTRLLVL.

The chain links TRBV3-1 (or the pseudogene TRBV3-2) to TRBJ2-7; 7 bases map to TRBD1. CDR3 length: 13 amino acids. Germline loops: CDR1 LGHDT, CDR2 YNNKEL (reference sequence). The junction had 5 bases not matched to a gene; V was cut back by 3 bases and J by 6 bases. In nucleotides, the CDR3 is TGTGCCAGCAGCCAGCAAGACAGGGTCGAGCAGTACTTC. Translation gives CASSQQDRVEQYF.

The chain combines TRBV11-2 with TRBJ1-2, with 12 bases lining up with TRBD1. This CDR3 contains 14 residues. The V segment lost 3 bases and the J segment 6 bases; nucleotides outside the gene matches: 2. The germline V gene encodes CDR1 SGHAT and CDR2 FQNNGV. The CDR3 protein is CASSFGTGGDGYTF. For the CDR3, the DNA is TGTGCCAGCAGCTTCGGGACAGGGGGCGATGGCTACACCTTC.

This chain links TRBV10-2 with TRBJ2-7; D may be TRBD2 (5 bases). With 6 bases removed from V and 7 bases from J, the gap between germline ends came to 13 bases. CDR1 is WSHSY, CDR2 SAAADI, per germline. This CDR3 is built from 12 residues. DNA for the CDR3: TGCGCCAGCAGGGGCTCCTCGGGGGAGCAGTACTTC. Its translation is CASRGSSGEQYF.

This chain links TRBV7-8 with TRBJ2-7; possibly TRBD2 for D (5 bases). From germline, CDR1 is SGHVS and CDR2 FQNEAQ. The CDR3 sequence is 15 residues long. Trimming took off 7 bases at V and 4 bases at J, with 20 bases between the two ends. This CDR3 reads CASTLRLPLEYEQYF. The CDR3 coding sequence is TGTGCCAGCACCCTCCGGCTCCCACTAGAGTACGAGCAGTACTTC.

The CDR3 protein is CASSLGTGNTGELFF. As DNA, the CDR3 is TGTGCCAGCAGCTTAGGGACAGGGAACACCGGGGAGCTGTTTTTT. The chain is built from TRBV7-9 and TRBJ2-2; 7 positions match TRBD1. There are 15 residues in the CDR3. Germline trimming cut 1 base from V and 1 base from J; bases unmatched to any gene: 0. Germline loops: CDR1 SEHNR, CDR2 FQNEAQ (reference sequence).

The chain is built from TRBV9 and TRBJ1-1, with D perhaps TRBD1 (5 bases). The ends were cut back, 0 bases at V and 4 bases at J, with 13 bases in the middle. This CDR3 spans 15 amino acids. Germline CDR1 reads SGDLS; CDR2 reads YYNGEE. The CDR3 sequence is CASSVGGNQGTEAFF. CDR3 DNA: TGTGCCAGCAGCGTAGGTGGCAACCAGGGCACTGAAGCTTTCTTT.

The chain has TRBV6-5 and TRBJ1-2; a weak D match, TRBD1 (5 bases). Trimming pared 6 bases from V and 1 base from J, leaving 9 bases between. CDR3 length equals 13 residues. The germline CDR1 and CDR2 sequences are MNHEY and SVGAGI. DNA for the CDR3: TGTGCCAGCAGCTATGACAGTAACTATGGCTACACCTTC. It is translated as CASSYDSNYGYTF.

This clone was detected only once. The CDR3 DNA reads TGCGCCAGCAGCTCCGGGGGCAGGGGGACCTACAATGAGCAGTTCTTC. The encoded protein is CASSSGGRGTYNEQFF. The rearrangement links TRBV5-1 to TRBJ2-1; maybe TRBD1 (7 bases). The CDR3 covers 16 residues. Germline CDR1 SGHRS, CDR2 YFSETQ. V was shortened by 3 bases and J by 2 bases, with 15 bases between the two germline ends.

The chain uses TRBV27 and TRBJ1-5, with unresolved D. The CDR3 sequence is 14 residues long. The germline V gene encodes CDR1 MNHEY and CDR2 SMNVEV (reference sequence). V was trimmed by 6 bases and J by 3 bases, leaving 12 bases between them. CDR3 region: CASSSLSVNQPQHF. CDR3 bases: TGTGCCAGCAGCTCCCTGAGCGTCAATCAGCCCCAGCATTTT.

V is TRBV27 and J is TRBJ2-1, with D possibly being TRBD2 (5 bases). Germline V gene data show CDR1 as MNHEY and CDR2 as SMNVEV (reference sequence). Trimming removed 0 bases at V and 5 bases at J, with 5 bases between. The CDR3 covers 13 residues. CDR3 amino acids: CASSLSRDNEQFF. In nucleotides, the CDR3 is TGTGCCAGCAGTTTATCGAGGGACAATGAGCAGTTCTTC.

The chain's CDR3 is CASRPRQGRGSEQFF. In DNA form, the CDR3 reads TGTGCCAGCAGACCCAGACAGGGTCGGGGTAGTGAGCAGTTCTTC. The rearrangement links TRBV6-5 to TRBJ2-1; 7 positions match TRBD1. The J segment lost 9 bases and the V segment lost 6 bases, leaving 14 bases of the junction unmatched. The germline V gene has CDR1 MNHEY and CDR2 SVGAGI. CDR3 length equals 15 residues.

The chain links TRBV23-1 to TRBJ1-1, with 8 bases identical to TRBD1. TRBV23-1 belongs to the ORF category, with a function that is uncertain. The CDR3 consists of 18 residues. V lost 3 bases and J lost 0; bases outside the gene matches: 12. The CDR3 bases are TGCGCCAGCAGTCACCCCCCGGACAGGGAGAGGTTGAACACTGAAGCTTTCTTT. This gives the protein CASSHPPDRERLNTEAFF.

This chain joins TRBV27 and TRBJ1-5, with a possible D match to TRBD1 (6 bases). The CDR3 has 15 residues. Germline V lookup: CDR1 MNHEY, CDR2 SMNVEV (reference sequence). The V end was cut by 6 bases, the J end by 1 base, with 13 bases between. CDR3 in amino acids: CASSPFQGSNQPQHF. In nucleotides, the CDR3 is TGTGCCAGCAGCCCCTTCCAGGGGAGCAATCAGCCCCAGCATTTT.

This clone was counted a single time. The J gene is TRBJ2-7, the V gene TRBV2; D not resolved. The CDR3 sequence is 12 residues long. Germline CDR1 reads SNHLY; CDR2 reads FYNNEI. Between the trimmed V and J ends, which lost 6 bases and 2 bases, there was a span of 8 bases. CDR3 in amino acids: CASRTETYEQYF. In DNA, the CDR3 is TGTGCCAGCAGAACCGAGACCTACGAGCAGTACTTC. Complete variable domain (other parts from reference TRBV2 and TRBJ2-7): EPEVTQTPSHQVTQMGQEVILRCVPISNHLYFYWYRQILGQKVEFLVSFYNNEISEKSEIFDDQFSVERPDGSNFTLKIRSTKLEDSAMYFCASRTETYEQYFGPGTRLTVT.

The V and J genes are TRBV10-2 and TRBJ1-5; D possibly corresponds to TRBD1 (6 bases). This CDR3 region has 17 residues. Trimming shortened V by 6 bases and J by 1 base, and 19 bases separated the two germline ends. Germline lookup yields CDR1 WSHSY and CDR2 SAAADI. CDR3 sequence: CASRISGAPQSNQPQHF. The CDR3 region has the DNA TGCGCCAGCAGGATTTCAGGGGCCCCTCAAAGCAATCAGCCCCAGCATTTT.

This chain uses TRBV5-1 with TRBJ1-1, with 10 bases matching TRBD1. The trim removed 4 bases at V and 4 bases at J, leaving 7 bases unmatched. Per the germline V gene, CDR1 is SGHRS and CDR2 is YFSETQ. The CDR3 runs 15 residues. The DNA of the CDR3 is TGCGCCAGCAGCCCGGGGACAGGGGTAATCACTGAAGCTTTCTTT. This gives the protein CASSPGTGVITEAFF. Variable domain in full (rest from reference TRBV5-1 and TRBJ1-1): KAGVTQTPRYLIKTRGQQVTLSCSPISGHRSVSWYQQTPGQGLQFLFEYFSETQRNKGNFPGRFSGRQFSNSRSEMNVSTLELGDSALYLCASSPGTGVITEAFFGQGTRLTVV.